The entry below gives a single T cell receptor (beta chain) sequence along with its context. Its antigen is currently not known. No base qualities exist here, and no much larger clone lies one base off it. TCRbeta CDR3 regions were amplified from genomic DNA by means of the immunoSEQ Assay, a bias-controlled multiplex PCR. On the study's bioinformatics: Within the assay, amplification of reference gene primers was used to estimate how many nucleated cells each sample contained. To quantify the absolute abundance of each unique TCRbeta CDR3 rearrangement, sequence reads were collapsed and filtered. For each sample, productive Simpson clonality was calculated by taking the square root of Simpson's diversity index across productive rearrangements. The table comes from immuneACCESS by way of TCRdb, which keeps in-frame sequences with V and J called. Part of the clones is missing from these tables; in studies checked, under half for an unresolved V gene and the rest for unknown reasons. For V, J and clone size, that table is used; D and trimming come from the DNA. The sample data list roughly 70,000 clones, and around four fifths of these were observed just once. The top ten constitute roughly 9.7% of the sample.

This sample stems from a study of blood T cell repertoires in COVID-19 (dated by TCRdb to about 2020). A note on the overall study: Samples from collaborators originated in the United States, Italy and Spain and spanned both the acute and convalescent phases of COVID-19. The material from the prospective study consisted of cDNA or gDNA derived from T cells, B-cell-depleted T cells, or PBMCs. The dataset comprised deeply sampled blood TCRbeta repertoires from subjects exposed to, actively infected with, or recovered from COVID-19. The repertoires were released in a freely available public database meant as a resource for research on the immune response to SARS-CoV-2. The samples were drawn from the first 160 participants of the ongoing ImmuneRACE study and from some 1,300 subjects provided by 6 global collaborators. The sample metadata nearly always contained a de-identified subject ID, COVID-19 status, age in years and sex. HLA class I and class II types, where available, came from metadata supplied by the sample provider rather than from assay-based typing. Beyond this particular receptor, the publication reports: Clinical and demographic metadata were provided uncurated, with the amount varying by source and participant.

The junction shows trimming of 7 bases on V and 2 bases on J, and the gene matches do not reach 11 bases of it. In the germline V gene, CDR1 corresponds to SNHLY and CDR2 to FYNNEI. The CDR3 spans 16 residues, from the cysteine through the phenylalanine. The read is trimmed to its CDR3 DNA, 48 bases read in frame from base 1. Whole blood was collected in K2EDTA tubes by collaborating institutions according to the institutions' own protocols. Collaborator samples were shipped for TCRbeta analysis as frozen whole blood, isolated PBMCs, or DNA extracted from either sample type. Sequencing was done on a sample of peripheral blood. The source is a human donor in a cohort sampled during active COVID-19. Here the chain combines TRBV2 and TRBJ1-1; the central 9 bases match TRBD1. At the DNA level, the sequence is TGTGCCAGCATCGACGGGGGGACAGGGATTAACACTGAAGCTTTCTTT. This is translated as CASIDGGTGINTEAFF.